This T cell receptor beta chain was found in a study of shared clonotypes between healthy human individuals. Study-level information: Donors had three CD4 naive, three CD4 memory, two CD8 naive and one CD8 memory plate apiece. Study-level points and caveats: Clonotype sharing among donors was thought likely to change with sequencing depth. Naive subsets generally had larger estimated richness than memory subsets.

Germline CDR1 and CDR2: SGHNT and YYREEE (reference sequence). CDR3 length: 17 amino acids. Trimming cost V 1 base and J 6 bases; bases outside gene matches: 9. Here immunoSEQ multiplex PCR was the method, and the copy in TCRdb shows in-frame clones only, minus some. The sample has under 2.5 million clones, around 92% seen once. A single count supports this clone. The target antigen is unknown. V and J are TRBV5-4 and TRBJ2-2, with 10 bases that match TRBD2. The specimen was naive CD4+ T cells from PBMCs. Sample subset: CD45RA+ positively selected. This sequence originates from a young man in good health. Some clones in this sample may be carry-over from other donors' samples. CDR3 DNA sequence: TGTGCCAGCAGCTTGACTAGCGGGATAAGTATAGCCGGGGAGCTGTTTTTT. It encodes CASSLTSGISIAGELFF.